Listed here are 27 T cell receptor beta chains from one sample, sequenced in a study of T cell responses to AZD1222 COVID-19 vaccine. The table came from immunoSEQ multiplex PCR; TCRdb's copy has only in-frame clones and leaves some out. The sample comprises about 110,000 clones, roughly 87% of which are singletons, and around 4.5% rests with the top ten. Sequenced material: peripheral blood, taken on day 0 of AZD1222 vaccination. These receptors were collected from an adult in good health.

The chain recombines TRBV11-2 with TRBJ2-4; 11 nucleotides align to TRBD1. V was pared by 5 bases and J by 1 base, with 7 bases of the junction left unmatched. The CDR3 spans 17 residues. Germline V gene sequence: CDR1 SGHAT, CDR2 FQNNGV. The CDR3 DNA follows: TGTGCCAGCAGCCCTAGGACAGGGGGCGTTGCCAAAAACATTCAGTACTTC. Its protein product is CASSPRTGGVAKNIQYF.

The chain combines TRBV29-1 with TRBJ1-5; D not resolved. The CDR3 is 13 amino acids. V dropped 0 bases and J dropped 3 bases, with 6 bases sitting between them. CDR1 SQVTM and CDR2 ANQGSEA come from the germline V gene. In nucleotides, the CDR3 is TGCAGCGTTGAAGAACATTCCAATCAGCCCCAGCATTTT. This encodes CSVEEHSNQPQHF. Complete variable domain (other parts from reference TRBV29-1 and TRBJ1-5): SAVISQKPSRDICQRGTSLTIQCQVDSQVTMMFWYRQQPGQSLTLIATANQGSEATYESGFVIDKFPISRPNLTFSTLTVSNMSPEDSSIYLCSVEEHSNQPQHFGDGTRLSIL.

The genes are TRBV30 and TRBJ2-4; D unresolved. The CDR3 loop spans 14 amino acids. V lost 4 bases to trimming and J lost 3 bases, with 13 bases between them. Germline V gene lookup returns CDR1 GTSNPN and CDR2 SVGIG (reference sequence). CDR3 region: CAWNVGSGKNIQYF. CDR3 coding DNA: TGTGCCTGGAATGTGGGGTCCGGCAAAAACATTCAGTACTTC.

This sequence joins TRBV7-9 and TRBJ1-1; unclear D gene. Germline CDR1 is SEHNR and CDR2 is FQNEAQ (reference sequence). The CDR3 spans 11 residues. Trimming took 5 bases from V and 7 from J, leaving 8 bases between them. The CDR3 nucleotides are TGTGCCAGCAGCCCCCAGGTTGAAGCTTTCTTT. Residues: CASSPQVEAFF.

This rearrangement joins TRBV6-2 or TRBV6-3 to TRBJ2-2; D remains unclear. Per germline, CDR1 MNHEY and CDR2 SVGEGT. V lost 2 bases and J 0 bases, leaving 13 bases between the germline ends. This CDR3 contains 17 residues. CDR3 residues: CASSYKKGSPNTGELFF. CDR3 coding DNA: TGTGCCAGCAGTTACAAAAAGGGATCCCCGAACACCGGGGAGCTGTTTTTT.

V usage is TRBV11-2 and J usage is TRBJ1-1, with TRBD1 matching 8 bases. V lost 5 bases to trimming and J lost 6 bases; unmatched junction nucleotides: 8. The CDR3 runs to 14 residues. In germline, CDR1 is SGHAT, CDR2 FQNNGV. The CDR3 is CASSGNRGLAEAFF. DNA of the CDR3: TGTGCCAGCAGCGGGAACAGGGGGTTAGCTGAAGCTTTCTTT.

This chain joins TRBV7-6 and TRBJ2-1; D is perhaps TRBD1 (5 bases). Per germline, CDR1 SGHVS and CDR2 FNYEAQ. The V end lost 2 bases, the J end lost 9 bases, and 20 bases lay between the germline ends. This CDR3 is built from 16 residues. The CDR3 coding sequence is TGTGCCAGCAGCTTAAAGGGGTCGTGGGTCTCAAGTGAGCAGTTCTTC. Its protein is CASSLKGSWVSSEQFF. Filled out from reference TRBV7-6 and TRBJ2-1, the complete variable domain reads GAGVSQSPRYKVTKRGQDVALRCDPISGHVSLYWYRQALGQGPEFLTYFNYEAQQDKSGLPNDRFSAERPEGSISTLTIQRTEQRDSAMYRCASSLKGSWVSSEQFFGPGTRLTVL.

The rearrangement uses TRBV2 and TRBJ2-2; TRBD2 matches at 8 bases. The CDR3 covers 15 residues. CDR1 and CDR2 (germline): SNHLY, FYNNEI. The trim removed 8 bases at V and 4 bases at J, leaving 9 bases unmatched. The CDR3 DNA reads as TGTGCCAGCGAGAGCGGGAGTCTTAGCACCGGGGAGCTGTTTTTT. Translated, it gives CASESGSLSTGELFF.

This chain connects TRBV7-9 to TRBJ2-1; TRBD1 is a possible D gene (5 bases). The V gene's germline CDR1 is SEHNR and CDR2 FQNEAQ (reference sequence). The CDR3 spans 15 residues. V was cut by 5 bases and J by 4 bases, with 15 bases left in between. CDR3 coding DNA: TGTGCCAGCAGCATTGCAGGGAAAACGTACAATGAGCAGTTCTTC. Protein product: CASSIAGKTYNEQFF.

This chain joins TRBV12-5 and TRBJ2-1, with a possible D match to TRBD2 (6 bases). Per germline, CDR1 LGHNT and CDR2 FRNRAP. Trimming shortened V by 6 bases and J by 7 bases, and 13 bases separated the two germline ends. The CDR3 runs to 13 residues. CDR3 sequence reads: CASGSRLVNEQFF. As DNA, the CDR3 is TGTGCTAGTGGCTCCAGACTAGTGAATGAGCAGTTCTTC.

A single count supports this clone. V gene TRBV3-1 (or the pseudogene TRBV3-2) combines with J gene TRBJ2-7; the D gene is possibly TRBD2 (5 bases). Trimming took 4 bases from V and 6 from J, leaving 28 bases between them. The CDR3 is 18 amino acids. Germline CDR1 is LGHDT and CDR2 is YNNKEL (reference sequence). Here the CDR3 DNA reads TGTGCCAGCAGCCCCAACCTAGTATCGGCCCGAGGGTGGTCCGAGCAGTACTTC. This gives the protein CASSPNLVSARGWSEQYF.

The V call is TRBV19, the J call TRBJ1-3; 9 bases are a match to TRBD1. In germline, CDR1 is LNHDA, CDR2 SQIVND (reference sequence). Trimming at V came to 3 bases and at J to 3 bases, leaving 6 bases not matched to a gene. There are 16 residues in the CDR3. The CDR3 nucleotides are TGTGCCAGTAGTATCCGGGACAGGGAGGATGGAAACACCATATATTTT. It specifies CASSIRDREDGNTIYF.

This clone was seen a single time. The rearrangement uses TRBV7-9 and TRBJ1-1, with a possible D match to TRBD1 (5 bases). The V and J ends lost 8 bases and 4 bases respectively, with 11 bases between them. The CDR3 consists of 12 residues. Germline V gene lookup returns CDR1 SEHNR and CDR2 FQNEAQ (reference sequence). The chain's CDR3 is CASEGIGTEAFF. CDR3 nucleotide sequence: TGTGCCAGCGAGGGGATCGGCACTGAAGCTTTCTTT. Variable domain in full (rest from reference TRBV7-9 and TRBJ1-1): DTGVSQNPRHKITKRGQNVTFRCDPISEHNRLYWYRQTLGQGPEFLTYFQNEAQLEKSRLLSDRFSAERPKGSFSTLEIQRTEQGDSAMYLCASEGIGTEAFFGQGTRLTVV.

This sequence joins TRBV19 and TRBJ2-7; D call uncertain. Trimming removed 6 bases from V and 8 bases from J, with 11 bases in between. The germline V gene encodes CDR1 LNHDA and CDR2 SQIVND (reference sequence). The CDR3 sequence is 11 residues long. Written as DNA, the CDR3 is TGTGCCAGTAGCGTATCCGGAAAGCAGTACTTC. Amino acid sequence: CASSVSGKQYF. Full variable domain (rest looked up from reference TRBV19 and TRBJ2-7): DGGITQSPKYLFRKEGQNVTLSCEQNLNHDAMYWYRQDPGQGLRLIYYSQIVNDFQKGDIAEGYSVSREKKESFPLTVTSAQKNPTAFYLCASSVSGKQYFGPGTRLTVT.

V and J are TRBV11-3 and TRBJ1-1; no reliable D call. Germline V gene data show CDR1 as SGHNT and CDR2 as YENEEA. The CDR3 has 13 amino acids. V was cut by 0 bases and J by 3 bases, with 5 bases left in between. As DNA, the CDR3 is TGTGCCAGCAGCTTAGATAGGTACACTGAAGCTTTCTTT. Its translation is CASSLDRYTEAFF.

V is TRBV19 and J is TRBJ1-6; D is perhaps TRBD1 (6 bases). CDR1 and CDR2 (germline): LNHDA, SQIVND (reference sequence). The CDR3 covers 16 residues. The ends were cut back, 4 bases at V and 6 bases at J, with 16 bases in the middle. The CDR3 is CASSTGAGSGNSPLHF. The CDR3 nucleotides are TGTGCCAGTAGTACAGGGGCGGGATCGGGTAATTCACCCCTCCACTTT.

CDR3 in DNA: TGTGCCAGTTTTGGGCCGGGACGGGGGGCTGGGGCCAACGTCCTGACTTTC. Protein: CASFGPGRGAGANVLTF. The chain is built from TRBV19 and TRBJ2-6, with TRBD2 matching over 7 bases. This CDR3 is 17 amino acids long. Trimming removed 8 bases from V and 2 bases from J; junction bases left unmatched: 12. Looked up from germline, CDR1 is LNHDA and CDR2 is SQIVND (reference sequence).

CDR3 amino acids: CASSEFGDQNSPLHF. As DNA, the CDR3 is TGCGCCAGCAGTGAGTTTGGGGATCAGAATTCACCCCTCCACTTT. The rearrangement links TRBV10-1 to TRBJ1-6; no reliable D call. Germline V lookup: CDR1 WNHNN, CDR2 SYGVQD (reference sequence). The CDR3 spans 15 residues. V was cut by 1 base and J by 7 bases, with 11 bases left in between.

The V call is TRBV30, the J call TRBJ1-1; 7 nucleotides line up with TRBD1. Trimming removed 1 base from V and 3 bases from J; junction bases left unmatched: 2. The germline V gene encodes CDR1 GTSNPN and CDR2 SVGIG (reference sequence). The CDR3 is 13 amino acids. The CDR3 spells CAWSATGDTEAFF. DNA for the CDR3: TGTGCCTGGAGTGCTACAGGGGACACTGAAGCTTTCTTT.

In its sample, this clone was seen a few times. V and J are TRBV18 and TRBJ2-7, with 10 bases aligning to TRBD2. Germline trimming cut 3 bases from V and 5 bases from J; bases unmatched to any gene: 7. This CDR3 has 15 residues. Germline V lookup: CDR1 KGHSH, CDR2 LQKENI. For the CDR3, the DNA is TGTGCCAGCTCACCGACCTCCGGACTAGCGGACGAGCAGTACTTC. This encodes CASSPTSGLADEQYF. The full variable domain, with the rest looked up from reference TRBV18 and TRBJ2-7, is NAGVMQNPRHLVRRRGQEARLRCSPMKGHSHVYWYRQLPEEGLKFMVYLQKENIIDESGMPKERFSAEFPKEGPSILRIQQVVRGDSAAYFCASSPTSGLADEQYFGPGTRLTVT.

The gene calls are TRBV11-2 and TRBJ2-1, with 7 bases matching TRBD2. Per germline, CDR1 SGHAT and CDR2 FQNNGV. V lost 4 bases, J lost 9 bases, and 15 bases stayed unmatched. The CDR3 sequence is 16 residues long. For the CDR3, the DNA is TGTGCCAGCAGCTCCTCGGGGGGAGGGATCAGAGGTGAGCAGTTCTTC. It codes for CASSSSGGGIRGEQFF.

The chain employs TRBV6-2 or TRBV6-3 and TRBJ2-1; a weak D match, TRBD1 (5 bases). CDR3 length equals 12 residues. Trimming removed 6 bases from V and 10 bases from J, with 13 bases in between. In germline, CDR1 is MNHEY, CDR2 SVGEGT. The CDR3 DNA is TGTGCCAGCAGCTTTGGGGCAAACGAGCAGTTCTTC. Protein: CASSFGANEQFF.

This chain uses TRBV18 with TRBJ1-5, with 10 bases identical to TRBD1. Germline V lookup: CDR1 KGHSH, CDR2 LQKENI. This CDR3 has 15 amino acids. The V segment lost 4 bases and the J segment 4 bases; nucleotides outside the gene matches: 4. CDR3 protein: CASSQLGQGNQPQHF. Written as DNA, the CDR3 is TGTGCCAGCTCACAGCTGGGACAGGGGAATCAGCCCCAGCATTTT. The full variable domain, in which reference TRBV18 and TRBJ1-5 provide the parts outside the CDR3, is NAGVMQNPRHLVRRRGQEARLRCSPMKGHSHVYWYRQLPEEGLKFMVYLQKENIIDESGMPKERFSAEFPKEGPSILRIQQVVRGDSAAYFCASSQLGQGNQPQHFGDGTRLSIL.

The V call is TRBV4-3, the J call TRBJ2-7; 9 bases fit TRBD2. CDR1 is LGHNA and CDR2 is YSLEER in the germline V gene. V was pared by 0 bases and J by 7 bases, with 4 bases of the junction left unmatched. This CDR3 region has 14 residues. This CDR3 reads CASSQDRTSGEQYF. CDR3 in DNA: TGCGCCAGCAGCCAAGATCGAACTAGCGGGGAGCAGTACTTC.

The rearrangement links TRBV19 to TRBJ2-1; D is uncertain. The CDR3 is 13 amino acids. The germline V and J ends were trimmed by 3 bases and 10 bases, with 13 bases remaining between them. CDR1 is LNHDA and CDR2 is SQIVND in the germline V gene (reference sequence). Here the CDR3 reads CASSIKPVVEQFF. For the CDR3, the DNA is TGTGCCAGTAGTATTAAGCCGGTAGTGGAGCAGTTCTTC.

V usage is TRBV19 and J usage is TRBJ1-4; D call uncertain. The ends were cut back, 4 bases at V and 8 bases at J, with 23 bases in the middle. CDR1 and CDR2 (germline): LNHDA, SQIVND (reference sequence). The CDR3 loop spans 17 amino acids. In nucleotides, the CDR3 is TGTGCCAGTAGTAAGGAGCGTGGGGTCCTGGACGGAGAAAAACTGTTTTTT. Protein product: CASSKERGVLDGEKLFF.

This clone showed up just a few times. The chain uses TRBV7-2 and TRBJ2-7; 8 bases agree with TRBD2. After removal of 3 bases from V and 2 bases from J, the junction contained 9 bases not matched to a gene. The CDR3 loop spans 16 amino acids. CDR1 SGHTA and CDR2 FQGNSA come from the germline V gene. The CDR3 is CASSFLAGRQTYEQYF. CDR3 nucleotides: TGTGCCAGCAGCTTCTTAGCGGGGAGGCAGACCTACGAGCAGTACTTC.